Presented here are 30 T cell receptor beta chains from one specimen sequenced in a study of identical twins. TCRdb recomputed calls from the 5' RACE reads with MiXCR, one row per CDR3 protein. The profile covers around 450,000 distinct CDR3 sequences, with 12% to 15% appearing a single time and approximately 0.52% taken by the ten largest. This sample also belongs to another study, concerning yellow fever vaccine responses in identical twins.

Sample: CD4+ T cells sorted from blood. These receptors were obtained from a young woman in good health.

There are many counts of this clonotype. This chain connects TRBV5-1 to TRBJ2-7; the match to TRBD1 covers 8 bases. Germline V lookup: CDR1 SGHRS, CDR2 YFSETQ. V shed 2 bases, J shed 2 bases, and the junction held 3 bases outside the gene matches. The CDR3 has 14 residues. The DNA of the CDR3 is TGCGCCAGCAGCTTCGGACAGGGAACCTACGAGCAGTACTTC. It specifies CASSFGQGTYEQYF.

DNA for the CDR3: TGTGCCAGCAGCCGAGGACAGCCTAGTAACGAGCAGTACTTC. Translated: CASSRGQPSNEQYF. The chain has TRBV7-2 and TRBJ2-7, with D perhaps TRBD1 (6 bases). V was cut by 5 bases and J by 5 bases, with 16 bases left in between. The CDR3 contains 14 residues. Germline V CDR1 and CDR2: SGHTA, FQGNSA.

This chain joins TRBV7-2 and TRBJ1-1; D is undetermined. Looked up from germline, CDR1 is SGHTA and CDR2 is FQGNSA. Trimming pared 1 base from V and 7 bases from J, leaving 10 bases between. The CDR3 extends over 13 amino acids. The CDR3 DNA reads as TGTGCCAGCAGCTTAGGCCCAGGAAGTGAAGCTTTCTTT. Its protein is CASSLGPGSEAFF.

The chain combines TRBV6-1 with TRBJ2-3; possibly TRBD1 or TRBD2 for D (6 bases each). CDR1 and CDR2 from the germline V gene are MNHNS and SASEGT. Deletions cut 8 bases from V and 2 bases from J, with 11 bases between. CDR3 length: 13 residues. CDR3 loop: CASGRGLTDTQYF. The DNA for the CDR3 is TGTGCCAGCGGCAGGGGACTCACAGATACGCAGTATTTT.

This clonotype was observed many times. The chain carries TRBV12-3 or TRBV12-4 and TRBJ1-1, with a possible D match to TRBD1 (6 bases). The CDR3 is made up of 13 amino acids. The V and J ends lost 6 bases and 7 bases respectively, with 15 bases between them. DNA of the CDR3: TGTGCCAGCAGACCTGGGAGGACAGATGAAGCTTTCTTT. Its translation: CASRPGRTDEAFF.

The chain couples TRBV20-1 to TRBJ2-1; 7 positions agree with TRBD1. This CDR3 comprises 15 residues. Germline CDR1 is DFQATT and CDR2 is SNEGSKA (reference sequence). V dropped 0 bases and J dropped 13; count of bases not matched to a gene: 15. CDR3 protein: CSARDGWGTATHQFF. The CDR3 bases are TGCAGTGCTAGAGATGGGTGGGGGACAGCGACCCACCAGTTCTTC.

This clonotype was seen just once. J is TRBJ2-2 and V is TRBV6-5, with 7 bases fitting TRBD1. Looked up from germline, CDR1 is MNHEY and CDR2 is SVGAGI. V shed 2 bases, J shed 3 bases, and the junction held 12 bases outside the gene matches. The CDR3 sequence is 18 residues long. The CDR3 sequence is CASSYITKTGLDTGELFF. CDR3 nucleotide sequence: TGTGCCAGCAGTTACATTACCAAGACAGGGCTAGACACCGGGGAGCTGTTTTTT.

This clonotype was picked up a small number of times. The chain links TRBV7-3 to TRBJ2-2, with 8 bases lining up with TRBD1. Losses at the gene ends were 3 bases for V and 4 bases for J; bases not matched to a gene: 7. In germline, CDR1 is SGHTA, CDR2 FQGTGA. The CDR3 length is 16 residues. The CDR3 DNA reads TGTGCCAGCAGCTTCGGACAGGGTGTCGTCACCGGGGAGCTGTTTTTT. Protein product: CASSFGQGVVTGELFF.

The rearrangement uses TRBV7-9 and TRBJ1-2, with D uncertain. The CDR3 runs 15 residues. The V gene lost 5 bases and the J gene lost 7 bases, with 20 bases spanning the gap. Germline CDR1 SEHNR, CDR2 FQNEAQ (reference sequence). As DNA, the CDR3 is TGTGCCAGCAGCCCGCGAGACCCGGCCTGGGGTGGCTACACCTTC. Its translation is CASSPRDPAWGGYTF.

This clonotype turned up a few times. The chain has TRBV20-1 and TRBJ2-5, with a tentative D call TRBD2 (7 bases). V was clipped by 6 bases and J by 4 bases, with 21 bases between them. Germline V gene lookup returns CDR1 DFQATT and CDR2 SNEGSKA (reference sequence). This CDR3 is 15 amino acids long. The CDR3 spells CSATSGQGRVETQYF. In DNA form, the CDR3 reads TGCAGTGCCACCTCGGGGCAGGGGAGGGTAGAGACCCAGTACTTC.

This rearrangement joins TRBV28 to TRBJ1-1; D is undetermined. V gave up 1 base and J gave up 1 base, with 4 bases separating them. Germline-derived CDR1 and CDR2 are MDHEN and SYDVKM. The CDR3 totals 13 residues. This CDR3 is CASSLSWNTEAFF. In nucleotides, the CDR3 is TGTGCCAGCAGTTTATCGTGGAACACTGAAGCTTTCTTT.

This clonotype was seen repeatedly, ten times or more. The rearrangement links TRBV7-2 to TRBJ2-7; D gene ambiguous. With 0 bases removed from V and 7 bases from J, the gap between germline ends came to 4 bases. CDR3 size: 11 residues. Per germline, CDR1 SGHTA and CDR2 FQGNSA. Written as DNA, the CDR3 is TGTGCCAGCAGCTTAGCCCGGGAGCAGTACTTC. Amino acid sequence: CASSLAREQYF.

This clonotype was seen ten or more times. The chain links TRBV20-1 to TRBJ1-5; tentatively, D is TRBD1 (6 bases). The germline CDR1 and CDR2 sequences are DFQATT and SNEGSKA (reference sequence). CDR3 length equals 15 residues. V lost 1 base and J lost 4, with 14 bases in between. Here the CDR3 reads CSARVSGGRNQPQHF. The CDR3 nucleotides read TGCAGTGCTAGAGTTAGTGGGGGCAGGAATCAGCCCCAGCATTTT.

This rearrangement joins TRBV7-9 to TRBJ1-4; TRBD1 aligns across 8 bases. CDR3 size: 14 residues. After removal of 8 bases from V and 2 bases from J, the junction contained 4 bases not matched to a gene. From germline, CDR1 is SEHNR and CDR2 FQNEAQ (reference sequence). The CDR3 region has the DNA TGTGCCAGCCTTCAGGGGGCGACTAATGAAAAACTGTTTTTT. It translates to CASLQGATNEKLFF.

This clonotype came up a few times. The chain couples TRBV3-1 to TRBJ2-7; possible D gene TRBD2, 6 bases. The CDR3 has 13 residues. V was trimmed by 4 bases and J by 3 bases, leaving 10 bases between them. Germline V gene sequence: CDR1 LGHDT, CDR2 YNNKEL (reference sequence). CDR3 DNA: TGTGCCAGCAGCCCCAGACTAGACTACGAGCAGTACTTC. It codes for CASSPRLDYEQYF.

The rearrangement uses TRBV27 and TRBJ2-7, with 9 positions matching TRBD1. V was pared by 4 bases and J by 7 bases, with 14 bases of the junction left unmatched. The germline V gene encodes CDR1 MNHEY and CDR2 SMNVEV (reference sequence). CDR3 length: 16 residues. Here the CDR3 reads CASSSPGGQGISEQYF. The CDR3 bases are TGTGCCAGCAGTTCACCCGGGGGACAGGGAATTAGTGAGCAGTACTTC.

The rearrangement links TRBV6-5 to TRBJ1-2; D is unresolved. The CDR3 is 13 residues long. Germline CDR1 MNHEY, CDR2 SVGAGI. The ends were cut back, 0 bases at V and 10 bases at J, with 12 bases in the middle. DNA for the CDR3: TGTGCCAGCAGTTACTCGACCAGACCCTACTACACCTTC. Amino acids: CASSYSTRPYYTF.

This clonotype was detected many times. V usage is TRBV6-1 and J usage is TRBJ1-2, with 7 bases matching TRBD1. Per germline, CDR1 MNHNS and CDR2 SASEGT. This CDR3 has 16 amino acids. J gave up 6 bases and V 7 bases, and 17 bases lay outside the gene matches. CDR3 amino acids: CASTPLQGRGIHGYTF. In nucleotides, the CDR3 is TGTGCCAGCACCCCACTACAGGGCAGGGGGATTCATGGCTACACCTTC.

V is TRBV20-1 and J is TRBJ2-3; D gene unclear. CDR1 DFQATT and CDR2 SNEGSKA come from the germline V gene (reference sequence). V was clipped by 0 bases and J by 0 bases, with 10 bases between them. The CDR3 is 15 residues long. The CDR3 DNA follows: TGCAGTGCTAGAGATCTCCGGATTAGCACAGATACGCAGTATTTT. Its protein is CSARDLRISTDTQYF.

The rearrangement links TRBV29-1 to TRBJ1-2, with 9 bases aligning to TRBD1. CDR3 size: 16 residues. The germline gives CDR1 SQVTM, CDR2 ANQGSEA. Trimming took 0 bases from V and 5 from J; bases not matched to a gene: 10. This CDR3 reads CSVEDRGRQGDYGYTF. Written as DNA, the CDR3 is TGCAGCGTTGAAGATCGAGGGAGACAGGGGGATTATGGCTACACCTTC.

This sequence joins TRBV3-1 and TRBJ2-1; 7 positions match TRBD2. Per the germline V gene, CDR1 is LGHDT and CDR2 is YNNKEL (reference sequence). Unmatched junction bases numbered 19, after V lost 11 bases and J lost 0 bases. The CDR3 is made up of 18 amino acids. The CDR3 coding sequence is TGTGCCTGCTGTTTAGGGAGACTAGCCCTCAGCTCCTACAATGAGCAGTTCTTC. Its protein product is CACCLGRLALSSYNEQFF.

This chain links TRBV5-1 with TRBJ2-5; maybe TRBD1 (6 bases). CDR1 and CDR2 from the germline V gene are SGHRS and YFSETQ. V was clipped by 4 bases and J by 4 bases, with 20 bases between them. The CDR3 totals 16 residues. As DNA, the CDR3 is TGCGCCAGCAGCCAACTTACTCAGGGGTCGGGAGAGACCCAGTACTTC. It encodes CASSQLTQGSGETQYF.

This clonotype was seen a few times. V and J are TRBV11-2 and TRBJ2-1, with 7 bases identical to TRBD2. With V trimmed by 6 bases and J by 0 bases, 5 bases remained unmatched. This CDR3 has 15 amino acids. Looked up from germline, CDR1 is SGHAT and CDR2 is FQNNGV. DNA for the CDR3: TGTGCCAGCAGGTTGGGGACTACCTCCTACAATGAGCAGTTCTTC. Encoded protein: CASRLGTTSYNEQFF.

This clonotype was seen repeatedly, ten times or more. The chain combines TRBV5-1 with TRBJ1-1; D is unclear. This CDR3 is built from 14 residues. Germline values: CDR1 SGHRS, CDR2 YFSETQ. V was clipped by 0 bases and J by 2 bases, with 8 bases between them. CDR3 DNA sequence: TGCGCCAGCAGCTTGGATGGATCTAACACTGAAGCTTTCTTT. Translated: CASSLDGSNTEAFF.

This clonotype came up a few times. The rearrangement links TRBV6-1 to TRBJ2-2; 8 bases fit TRBD1. The J segment lost 4 bases and the V segment lost 8 bases, leaving 9 bases of the junction unmatched. The CDR3 loop spans 15 amino acids. The V gene's germline CDR1 is MNHNS and CDR2 SASEGT. Written as DNA, the CDR3 is TGTGCCAGCCTCCTTCAGGGGGCCGGCACCGGGGAGCTGTTTTTT. Residues: CASLLQGAGTGELFF.

A word on this clonotype: This may arise from a read error, as a much more abundant clone is one base away. V is TRBV25-1 and J is TRBJ2-7; no definite D call. The length of the CDR3 is 16 residues. Germline V gives CDR1 MGHDK, CDR2 SYGVNS. V was shortened by 5 bases and J by 0 bases, with 17 bases between the two germline ends. CDR3 in DNA: TGTGCCAGCAGTAAATCCCGAAGCTTCTCCTCCTACGAGCAGTACTTC. It encodes CASSKSRSFSSYEQYF.

This clonotype was counted only a few times. This chain links TRBV20-1 with TRBJ2-1, with a possible D match to TRBD1 (5 bases). CDR3 length: 16 residues. Germline CDR1 is DFQATT and CDR2 is SNEGSKA (reference sequence). Trimming shortened V by 2 bases and J by 0 bases, and 14 bases separated the two germline ends. CDR3: CSARLARAASYNEQFF. DNA of the CDR3: TGCAGTGCTAGATTGGCCAGGGCAGCCTCCTACAATGAGCAGTTCTTC.

This clonotype occurred many times. The chain is built from TRBV3-1 and TRBJ2-2; tentatively, D is TRBD2 (6 bases). The germline V gene has CDR1 LGHDT and CDR2 YNNKEL (reference sequence). CDR3 size: 14 residues. V was pared by 7 bases and J by 7 bases, with 16 bases between. CDR3 coding DNA: TGTGCCAGCAACAGGAGGGCCTCGGACGGGGAGCTGTTTTTT. Translated, it gives CASNRRASDGELFF.

The chain couples TRBV28 to TRBJ1-1; D is possibly TRBD1 (5 bases). V was shortened by 4 bases and J by 8 bases, with 11 bases between the two germline ends. The CDR3 extends over 12 amino acids. Looked up from germline, CDR1 is MDHEN and CDR2 is SYDVKM. CDR3 DNA sequence: TGTGCCAGCAGTTATTTGAAGGGGGAAGCTTTCTTT. Protein product: CASSYLKGEAFF.

The chain links TRBV11-2 to TRBJ2-3; 10 positions match TRBD1. This CDR3 comprises 19 residues. The germline V gene encodes CDR1 SGHAT and CDR2 FQNNGV. The J segment lost 2 bases and the V segment lost 5 bases, leaving 16 bases of the junction unmatched. In nucleotides, the CDR3 is TGTGCCAGCAGCGTAACCGGGACAGGGGTTACTAGTCCCACAGATACGCAGTATTTT. It specifies CASSVTGTGVTSPTDTQYF.